These T cell receptor beta chains were read from a single sample in a study of T cells after yellow fever vaccination. TCRdb re-called the 5' RACE reads through MiXCR, storing one row per CDR3 protein. The repertoire holds just under 600,000 distinct CDR3 sequences, with less than 15% as singletons. Source: PBMCs, taken on the day of the yellow fever booster vaccination. These receptors all come from a man younger than 45 who received the YFV17D yellow fever vaccine. The CDR3 runs from the conserved cysteine through the conserved F or W. The D gene is left open where the match is weak. Rows give clone size only sometimes, using once, few, many, or a class for an expanded clone.

v_call	j_call	clone_size	d_call	cdr3_aa	cdr3_nt
TRBV9	TRBJ1-6	few	-	CASSVEQGESPLHF	TGTGCCAGCAGCGTAGAACAGGGAGAATCACCCCTCCACTTT
TRBV9	TRBJ2-6	-	TRBD1	CASSAAEGAGANVLTF	TGTGCCAGCAGCGCGGCTGAGGGGGCCGGGGCCAACGTCCTGACTTTC
TRBV7-2	TRBJ2-7	few	TRBD1	CASSLGDRGRFLQYF	TGTGCCAGCAGCTTAGGAGACAGGGGCCGCTTTCTGCAGTACTTC
TRBV6-2/TRBV6-3	TRBJ2-1	many	-	CASGKRENEQFF	TGTGCCAGCGGCAAAAGAGAAAATGAGCAGTTCTTC
TRBV20-1	TRBJ2-1	few	TRBD2	CSANYLAGGPDEQFF	TGCAGTGCTAACTATCTAGCGGGAGGGCCGGATGAGCAGTTCTTC
TRBV6-5	TRBJ1-1	many	-	CASSYQGNTEAFF	TGTGCCAGCAGTTACCAGGGGAACACTGAAGCTTTCTTT
TRBV18	TRBJ2-1	-	-	CASSPSAEIYNEQFF	TGTGCCAGCTCACCATCCGCCGAGATCTACAATGAGCAGTTCTTC
TRBV18	TRBJ2-3	-	-	CASSPKGLGADTQYF	TGTGCCAGCTCACCGAAGGGTCTTGGGGCAGATACGCAGTATTTT
TRBV20-1	TRBJ2-5	-	-	CSANEVAVSQKTQYF	TGCAGTGCTAATGAGGTAGCCGTGTCCCAAAAGACCCAGTACTTC
TRBV12-3/TRBV12-4	TRBJ2-3	many	-	CASRARRAAQYF	TGTGCCAGCAGAGCCCGTCGGGCGGCGCAGTATTTT
TRBV20-1	TRBJ2-5	few	TRBD1	CSATDRGHLTETQYF	TGCAGTGCCACGGACAGGGGGCACCTTACGGAGACCCAGTACTTC
TRBV25-1	TRBJ2-1	few	TRBD2	CASEKAGGDEQFF	TGTGCCAGTGAGAAAGCGGGGGGGGATGAGCAGTTCTTC
TRBV7-2	TRBJ2-1	-	TRBD1	CASSLGQGDNNEQFF	TGTGCCAGCAGCTTAGGTCAGGGGGATAACAATGAGCAGTTCTTC
TRBV6-5	TRBJ2-2	few	-	CASSYGGNAGELFF	TGTGCCAGCAGTTACGGTGGAAACGCCGGGGAGCTGTTTTTT
TRBV5-4	TRBJ2-7	few	TRBD2	CASSLGTSTYEQYF	TGTGCCAGCAGCTTAGGGACTAGCACGTACGAGCAGTACTTC
TRBV11-1	TRBJ2-1	-	TRBD2	CASSLVLGAGSGGNEQFF	TGTGCCAGCAGCTTAGTTCTAGGCGCCGGTAGCGGGGGCAATGAGCAGTTCTTC
TRBV5-1	TRBJ2-7	few	-	CASRRGRVDEQYF	TGCGCCAGCAGAAGGGGACGGGTTGACGAGCAGTACTTC
TRBV20-1	TRBJ2-1	-	TRBD2	CSAIVATSGVVDAYNEQFF	TGCAGTGCCATTGTAGCGACTAGCGGGGTCGTTGACGCCTACAATGAGCAGTTCTTC
TRBV29-1	TRBJ2-5	few	TRBD2	CSVDASGTGVGTQYF	TGCAGCGTTGATGCTAGCGGGACTGGTGTGGGGACCCAGTACTTC
TRBV7-2	TRBJ2-1	few	TRBD2	CASSHLRVLAGDDEQFF	TGTGCCAGCAGCCATCTCCGTGTACTAGCGGGAGACGATGAGCAGTTCTTC
TRBV5-1	TRBJ2-5	-	TRBD1	CASSKGQSQETQYF	TGCGCCAGCAGCAAGGGACAGAGCCAAGAGACCCAGTACTTC
TRBV7-8	TRBJ2-7	few	TRBD2	CASEAGESYEQYF	TGTGCCTCGGAAGCGGGAGAATCCTACGAGCAGTACTTC
TRBV3-1	TRBJ2-3	few	-	CASSQEGDVTQYF	TGTGCCAGCAGCCAAGAGGGTGATGTTACGCAGTATTTT
TRBV7-2	TRBJ2-3	-	-	CASSSPPEVVVTDTQYF	TGTGCCAGCAGCTCCCCCCCCGAGGTGGTAGTCACAGATACGCAGTATTTT
TRBV29-1	TRBJ2-1	few	TRBD1	CSVDNGQGALNEQFF	TGCAGCGTTGATAACGGTCAGGGGGCCCTAAATGAGCAGTTCTTC
TRBV6-1	TRBJ2-7	-	-	CASTNGGDSLTLAPYEQYF	TGTGCCAGCACCAACGGAGGGGACAGTCTTACTCTAGCGCCCTACGAGCAGTACTTC
TRBV20-1	TRBJ1-2	-	-	CSAPRDSFYTF	TGCAGTGCTCCACGGGACTCCTTCTACACCTTC
TRBV2	TRBJ2-7	few	TRBD1	CASSTDRVGFQYF	TGTGCCAGCAGTACGGACAGGGTTGGCTTCCAGTACTTC
TRBV6-2/TRBV6-3	TRBJ2-1	few	TRBD2	CASKPGLANNEQFF	TGTGCCAGCAAACCGGGACTAGCTAACAATGAGCAGTTCTTC
TRBV5-1	TRBJ2-3	many	-	CASSLGQGGADTQYF	TGCGCCAGCAGCTTAGGCCAGGGGGGAGCAGATACGCAGTATTTT
TRBV5-5	TRBJ1-1	many	-	CASTRPQGGTEAFF	TGTGCCAGCACCCGACCCCAGGGAGGGACTGAAGCTTTCTTT
TRBV9	TRBJ2-5	many	-	CASSATGSPGETQYF	TGTGCCAGCAGCGCAACGGGGTCCCCGGGGGAGACCCAGTACTTC
TRBV20-1	TRBJ2-2	-	-	CSATRAGDAGELFF	TGCAGTGCTACCAGGGCAGGGGACGCCGGGGAGCTGTTTTTT
TRBV6-2/TRBV6-3	TRBJ2-1	-	TRBD2	CASSEAGGRSSYNEQFF	TGTGCCAGCAGTGAGGCGGGAGGGAGGAGCTCCTACAATGAGCAGTTCTTC
TRBV3-1	TRBJ2-1	few	TRBD2	CASSQGLIAGLSYNEQFF	TGTGCCAGCAGCCAAGGTTTAATAGCGGGACTCTCCTACAATGAGCAGTTCTTC
TRBV20-1	TRBJ1-5	-	-	CSASTPGSNQPQHF	TGCAGTGCTAGTACACCTGGGAGCAATCAGCCCCAGCATTTT
TRBV7-2	TRBJ2-7	-	TRBD1	CASSLVGTGVGYEQYF	TGTGCCAGCAGCTTAGTAGGGACAGGGGTGGGCTACGAGCAGTACTTC
TRBV20-1	TRBJ2-3	-	TRBD2	CSATTAGSTDTQYF	TGCAGTGCTACTACAGCGGGAAGCACAGATACGCAGTATTTT
TRBV6-4	TRBJ2-2	-	-	CASSEGSEMDHTGELFF	TGTGCCAGCAGTGAGGGGTCAGAAATGGATCACACCGGGGAGCTGTTTTTT
TRBV12-3/TRBV12-4	TRBJ1-3	few	-	CASRGSAAGSSGNTIYF	TGTGCCAGCAGGGGCAGCGCGGCAGGGAGCTCTGGAAACACCATATATTTT
TRBV20-1	TRBJ2-3	-	TRBD2	CCASGILAGSTDTQYF	TGCTGTGCTAGTGGCATACTAGCGGGGAGCACAGATACGCAGTATTTT
TRBV6-2/TRBV6-3	TRBJ2-2	many	TRBD2	CASSSITRLAHANTGELFF	TGTGCCAGCAGTTCGATTACTCGACTAGCGCACGCGAACACCGGGGAGCTGTTTTTT
TRBV5-1	TRBJ2-1	few	-	CASSLDGGTVGEQFF	TGCGCCAGCAGCTTGGATGGCGGGACGGTTGGGGAGCAGTTCTTC
TRBV29-1	TRBJ2-7	few	-	CSVEVVHPGSYPYEQYF	TGCAGCGTTGAAGTAGTCCACCCAGGGTCTTACCCCTACGAGCAGTACTTC
TRBV5-5	TRBJ2-3	few	-	CASSSPAGRHTDTQYF	TGTGCCAGCAGTTCTCCGGCGGGGAGGCACACAGATACGCAGTATTTT
TRBV20-1	TRBJ1-1	-	TRBD1	CSAKTGVNTEAFF	TGCAGTGCCAAGACAGGGGTGAACACTGAAGCTTTCTTT
TRBV21-1	TRBJ2-7	few	-	CASPRKAGPSYEQYF	TGTGCCAGCCCCCGGAAAGCGGGACCTTCCTACGAGCAGTACTTC
TRBV6-2/TRBV6-3	TRBJ1-5	-	-	CASSYRGDLQPQHF	TGTGCCAGCAGTTACAGGGGAGATCTTCAGCCCCAGCATTTT
TRBV4-3	TRBJ2-5	-	TRBD2	CASSPRTSGRAETQYF	TGCGCCAGCAGCCCTCGGACTAGCGGGAGGGCGGAGACCCAGTACTTC
TRBV20-1	TRBJ2-1	-	-	CSPLLAGVYNEQFF	TGCAGTCCCCTCCTAGCTGGGGTCTACAATGAGCAGTTCTTC
TRBV3-1	TRBJ1-6	few	-	CASSQTRALHF	TGTGCCAGCAGCCAGACGAGAGCCCTCCACTTT
TRBV5-5	TRBJ1-1	-	-	CASSPGRRLANTEAFF	TGTGCCAGCAGCCCAGGGAGACGGCTAGCCAACACTGAAGCTTTCTTT
TRBV5-1	TRBJ2-1	few	-	CASSYQKTGRHNEQFF	TGCGCCAGCAGCTATCAAAAGACGGGACGGCACAATGAGCAGTTCTTC
TRBV4-3	TRBJ2-2	few	TRBD2	CASSPGGLAGAGGELFF	TGCGCCAGCAGCCCCGGAGGCCTAGCGGGAGCAGGTGGGGAGCTGTTTTTT
TRBV11-3	TRBJ2-2	-	-	CASKGPNTGELFF	TGTGCCAGCAAGGGTCCGAACACCGGGGAGCTGTTTTTT
TRBV5-1	TRBJ2-6	-	TRBD2	CASSSLSSGSAGANVLTF	TGCGCCAGCAGCTCTCTCTCTAGCGGGAGTGCTGGGGCCAACGTCCTGACTTTC
TRBV4-3	TRBJ1-2	few	TRBD1	CASSQAGRGPHGYTF	TGCGCCAGCAGCCAAGCGGGCAGGGGGCCGCATGGCTACACCTTC